This T cell receptor beta chain was identified in a study of T-cell memory formation after mild COVID-19. Study in general: Clustering of TCRs was largely donor specific.

CDR3 length: 13 amino acids. Deletions cut 3 bases from V and 8 bases from J, with 11 bases between. Germline V gene sequence: CDR1 SGHDT, CDR2 YYEEEE. TCRdb recomputed calls from the 5' RACE reads with MiXCR, one row per CDR3 protein. The repertoire holds fewer than 250,000 distinct CDR3 sequences, with 8% to 11% as singletons. Study results and limitations: Detection of some responders pre-infection suggested pre-existing cross-reactive memory T cells participated.

Comment on this clonotype: Its antigen is still unknown.

The sequenced material came from PBMCs or a T cell subset sorted from them (not recorded which). This receptor was taken from a man younger than 35 who had mild COVID-19 (a few samples of this study predate the infection). Cell type and time point are not known. This sequence joins TRBV5-6 and TRBJ1-4; D unclear. The CDR3 here is CASSSDTREKLFF. DNA of the CDR3: TGTGCCAGCAGCTCGGATACCAGAGAAAAACTGTTTTTT.